This is a list of T cell receptor beta chains from one sample in a study of blood T cell repertoires in COVID-19. TCRdb's table, derived via immunoSEQ multiplex PCR, lists solely in-frame clones and lacks some. The table lists 260,000 or so clones, 80% to 90% of them singletons. The specimen sequenced was PBMCs or T cells enriched from blood (not recorded which). The source of these receptors is a man between 18 and 35 years old who had recovered from COVID-19. CDR3s leave out the opening cysteine and the closing phenylalanine or tryptophan.

v_gene,j_gene,CDR3aa
TRBV30,TRBJ1-1,AWSDGQGETEAF
TRBV6-1,TRBJ2-4,ASSETASGGAGFQY
TRBV30,TRBJ2-7,AWCRQGAGEQY
TRBV6-5,TRBJ2-1,ASSYNEGRLAQF
TRBV7-9,TRBJ1-3,ASSVGTEKGNTIY
TRBV7-9,TRBJ1-1,ASSGPPGTLNTEAF
TRBV9,TRBJ2-1,ASSPTGTSYNEQF
TRBV18,TRBJ1-4,ASSTGGTNEKLF
TRBV10-3,TRBJ1-1,AISPGQGTEAF
TRBV29-1,TRBJ2-3,SVSSLTDTQY
TRBV19,TRBJ1-1,ASLQGNLGAF
TRBV7-2,TRBJ2-1,ASSLVSGGGNEQF
TRBV12-3/TRBV12-4,TRBJ1-1,ASAGGEAF
TRBV4-1,TRBJ2-7,ASSLQDGVAGGKYEQY
TRBV10-3,TRBJ2-1,ATRRLADSYNEQF
TRBV4-1,TRBJ2-7,ASSQDASGGTYEQY
TRBV28,TRBJ1-4,ASSSGGRVREKLF
TRBV13,TRBJ1-5,ASSQGQGNQPQH
TRBV5-1,TRBJ2-5,ASSARDRGGGETQY
TRBV11-2,TRBJ2-3,ASRGLAENTDTQY
TRBV5-1,TRBJ1-2,ASRSASIGYGYT
TRBV19,TRBJ1-6,ASTPTGAANSPLH